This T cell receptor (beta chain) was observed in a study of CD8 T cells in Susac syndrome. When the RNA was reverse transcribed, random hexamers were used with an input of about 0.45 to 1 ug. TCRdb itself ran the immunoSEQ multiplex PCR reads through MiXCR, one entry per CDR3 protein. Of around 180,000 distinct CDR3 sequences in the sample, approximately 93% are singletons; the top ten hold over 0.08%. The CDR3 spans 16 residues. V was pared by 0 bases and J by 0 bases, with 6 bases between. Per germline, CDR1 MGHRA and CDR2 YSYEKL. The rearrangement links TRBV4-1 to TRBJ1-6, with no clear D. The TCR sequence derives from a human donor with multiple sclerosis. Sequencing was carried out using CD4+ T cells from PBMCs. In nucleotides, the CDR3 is TGCGCCAGCAGCCAAGATGAGGGCTCCTATAATTCACCCCTCCACTTT. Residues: CASSQDEGSYNSPLHF.